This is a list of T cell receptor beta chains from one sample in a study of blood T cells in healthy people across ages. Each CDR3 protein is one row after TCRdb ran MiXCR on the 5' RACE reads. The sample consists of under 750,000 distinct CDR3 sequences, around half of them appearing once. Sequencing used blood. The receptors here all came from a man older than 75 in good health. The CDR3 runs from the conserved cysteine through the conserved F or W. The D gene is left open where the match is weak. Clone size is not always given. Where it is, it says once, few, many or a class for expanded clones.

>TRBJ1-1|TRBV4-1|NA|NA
TGCGCCAGCAGCCAAGAGGGGCAGGGAAGGTCTGAAGCTTTCTTT
CASSQEGQGRSEAFF
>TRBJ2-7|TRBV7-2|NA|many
TGTGCCAGCAGCTTATTGGGGTACGAGCAGTACTTC
CASSLLGYEQYF
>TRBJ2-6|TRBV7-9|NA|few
TGTGCCAGCAGCTTAGCTTTGGGGGGACCCTCTAACGTCCTGACTTTC
CASSLALGGPSNVLTF
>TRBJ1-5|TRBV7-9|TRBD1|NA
TGTGCCAGCAGCTTAGACGGCGGGACAGGGGGCTATCAGCCCCAGCATTTT
CASSLDGGTGGYQPQHF
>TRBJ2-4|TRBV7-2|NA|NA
TGTGCCAGCAGCTTCTCTACGGGGAGGGGGACCAAAAACATTCAGTACTTC
CASSFSTGRGTKNIQYF
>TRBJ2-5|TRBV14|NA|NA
TGTGCCAGCAGCCAATGGTCGGGGGTGTACAATGAGCAGTACTTC
CASSQWSGVYNEQYF
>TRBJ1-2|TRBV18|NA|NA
TGTGCCAGCTCACCAGGACAGCTCGATGGCTACACCTTC
CASSPGQLDGYTF
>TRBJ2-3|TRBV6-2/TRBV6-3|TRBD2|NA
TGTGCCGGAGGACTAGCGGGCACAGATACGCAGTATTTT
CAGGLAGTDTQYF
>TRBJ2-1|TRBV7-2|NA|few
TGTGCCAGCAGCTTCGGCCCGGCGGATGAGCAGTTCTTC
CASSFGPADEQFF
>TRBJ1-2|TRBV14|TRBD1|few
TGTGCCAGCAGTCTTACAGGGGATAGTTCCACTAACTATGGCTACACCTTC
CASSLTGDSSTNYGYTF
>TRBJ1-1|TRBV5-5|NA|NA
TGTGCCAGCAGCTTGGGAGGGGTCGAGACTGAAGCTTTCTTT
CASSLGGVETEAFF
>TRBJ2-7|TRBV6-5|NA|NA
TGTGCCACCCGGACCGGGGTCCTTTACGAGCAGTACTTC
CATRTGVLYEQYF
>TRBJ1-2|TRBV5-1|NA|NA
TGCGCCGGCAGCCAGGAACCAGACAACTATGGCTACACCTTC
CAGSQEPDNYGYTF
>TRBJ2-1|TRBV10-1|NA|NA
TGCGCCAGCAGTGACCGATACGGACACAGCAATGAGCAGTTCTTC
CASSDRYGHSNEQFF
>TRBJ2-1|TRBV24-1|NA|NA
TGTGCCACCAGCGAGGGACGGGGCCCTGACAATGAGCAGTTCTTC
CATSEGRGPDNEQFF
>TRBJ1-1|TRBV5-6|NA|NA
TGTGCCAGCAGCAATAGCAGGGAATACACTGAAGCTTTCTTT
CASSNSREYTEAFF
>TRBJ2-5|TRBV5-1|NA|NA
TGCGCCAGCAGCCCAAGGTCGATAGGGTTGGGGGAGACCCAGTACTTC
CASSPRSIGLGETQYF
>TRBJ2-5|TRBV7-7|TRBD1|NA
TGTGCTAGCAGCCCCAGGGGGTCCTCCTACAATGTGCAGTACTTC
CASSPRGSSYNVQYF
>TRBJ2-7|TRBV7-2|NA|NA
TGTGCCAGCAGCAGGCCGGGACCTAACGAGCAGTACTTC
CASSRPGPNEQYF
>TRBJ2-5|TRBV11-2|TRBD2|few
TGTGCCAGCGAGAGGCTAGCGGGAGGTGAGCAGTACTTC
CASERLAGGEQYF
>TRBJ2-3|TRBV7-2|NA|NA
TGTGCCGGCAGCTTAGAGCAGAGGACAGATACGCAGTATTTT
CAGSLEQRTDTQYF